The entry below gives a single TCR beta chain sequence along with its context. Its antigen is unidentified. The entry originates in a study of T cell repertoires in cytomegalovirus infection. CDR1 is SGHKS, CDR2 YYEKEE, per germline (reference sequence). Trimming pared 0 bases from V and 8 bases from J, leaving 18 bases between. This CDR3 is 15 amino acids long. General observations from the study: In two of eight donors, the top clonotype was HLA-C-restricted CMV-specific.

Via MiXCR, TCRdb re-called the reads, giving one row per CDR3 protein. The table includes 750,000 to 950,000 distinct CDR3 sequences, approximately 32% detected once. The clonotype originates from a human donor in good health (CMV status not recorded). Some clones in this sample may be carry-over from other donors' samples. The chain joins TRBV5-5 to TRBJ2-7, with D perhaps matching TRBD2 (5 bases). Source: cultured CD8+ T cells from PBMCs, taken from culture after CMV antigen stimulation. The chain's CDR3 is CASSLESGRAGKQYF. CDR3 nucleotides: TGTGCCAGCAGCTTGGAAAGCGGTCGGGCTGGCAAGCAGTACTTC. Full variable domain (rest looked up from reference TRBV5-5 and TRBJ2-7): DAGVTQSPTHLIKTRGQQVTLRCSPISGHKSVSWYQQVLGQGPQFIFQYYEKEERGRGNFPDRFSARQFPNYSSELNVNALLLGDSALYLCASSLESGRAGKQYFGPGTRLTVT.